These 27 T cell receptor beta chains originate from one sample sequenced in a study of CD8 T cells in Susac syndrome. Reverse transcription of roughly 0.45 to 1 ug RNA was performed with random hexamers. TCRdb re-called the immunoSEQ multiplex PCR reads with MiXCR, one entry per CDR3 protein. The profile shows approximately 100,000 distinct CDR3 sequences, about 90% of them singletons. Sequencing was carried out using CD8+ T cells from PBMCs. Source of these receptors: a human donor in good health.

This chain connects TRBV5-4 to TRBJ2-2; 8 bases match TRBD2. Trimming took 0 bases from V and 6 from J; bases not matched to a gene: 7. Germline values: CDR1 SGHNT, CDR2 YYREEE (reference sequence). The CDR3 has 16 residues. CDR3 nucleotides: TGTGCCAGCAGCTTGGGAACGGGAGGGTTACCCGGGGAGCTGTTTTTT. This gives the protein CASSLGTGGLPGELFF.

This clonotype was seen just once. V and J are TRBV7-2 and TRBJ1-1; tentative D call: TRBD1 (5 bases). The germline gives CDR1 SGHTA, CDR2 FQGNSA. Trimming left V 5 bases short and J 4 bases short, with 11 bases between. CDR3 length equals 13 residues. The CDR3 region is CASSPGPGTEAFF. DNA of the CDR3: TGTGCCAGCAGCCCGGGACCGGGCACTGAAGCTTTCTTT.

The rearrangement links TRBV7-8 to TRBJ2-7; perhaps TRBD2 as D (5 bases). Germline V gene sequence: CDR1 SGHVS, CDR2 FQNEAQ. V lost 2 bases, J lost 6 bases, and 14 bases lay in between. The CDR3 consists of 14 residues. Here the CDR3 reads CASSLLSGEGEQYF. In DNA, the CDR3 is TGTGCCAGCAGCTTATTGTCCGGTGAGGGCGAGCAGTACTTC. Combining the CDR3 with reference TRBV7-8 and TRBJ2-7 gives the whole variable domain GAGVSQSPRYKVAKRGQDVALRCDPISGHVSLFWYQQALGQGPEFLTYFQNEAQLDKSGLPSDRFFAERPEGSVSTLKIQRTQQEDSAVYLCASSLLSGEGEQYFGPGTRLTVT.

The V and J genes are TRBV20-1 and TRBJ2-3; 8 positions agree with TRBD2. Germline V gives CDR1 DFQATT, CDR2 SNEGSKA (reference sequence). Trimming took 6 bases from V and 2 from J; bases not matched to a gene: 10. The CDR3 extends over 15 amino acids. CDR3 amino acids: CSADGLAGLTDTQYF. DNA of the CDR3: TGCAGTGCCGACGGGCTAGCGGGCCTCACAGATACGCAGTATTTT.

The chain is built from TRBV7-2 and TRBJ2-7; TRBD1 aligns across 7 bases. This CDR3 has 15 residues. Germline V gene sequence: CDR1 SGHTA, CDR2 FQGNSA. J lost 6 bases, V lost 0 bases, and 8 bases had no gene match. The CDR3 bases are TGTGCCAGCAGCTTAGCAAGGGGGACAGCCGCCGAGCAGTACTTC. This encodes CASSLARGTAAEQYF.

The V call is TRBV30, the J call TRBJ1-1; no clear D gene. The CDR3 extends over 11 amino acids. Trimming cost V 3 bases and J 0 bases, with 2 bases left between them. Per the germline V gene, CDR1 is GTSNPN and CDR2 is SVGIG (reference sequence). This chain's CDR3 is CAWRVNTEAFF. The CDR3 DNA is TGTGCCTGGAGAGTGAACACTGAAGCTTTCTTT.

The chain joins TRBV4-1 to TRBJ2-7, with 8 bases fitting TRBD2. The CDR3 runs 15 residues. Germline assignment: CDR1 MGHRA and CDR2 YSYEKL. With 0 bases clipped from V and 2 bases from J, the junction kept 3 bases outside the gene matches. CDR3 residues: CASSQDALAAYEQYF. For the CDR3, the DNA is TGCGCCAGCAGCCAAGATGCACTAGCGGCCTACGAGCAGTACTTC.

J is TRBJ1-2 and V is TRBV29-1, with D maybe TRBD1 (5 bases). CDR1 is SQVTM, CDR2 ANQGSEA, per germline. The CDR3 is made up of 14 amino acids. V was trimmed by 0 bases and J by 5 bases, leaving 13 bases between them. The CDR3 sequence: CSVEDRGRTYGYTF. CDR3 DNA sequence: TGCAGCGTTGAAGATCGGGGACGGACTTATGGCTACACCTTC.

The chain combines TRBV5-1 with TRBJ2-1; 10 bases are shared with TRBD1. V gave up 4 bases and J gave up 5 bases; unmatched junction bases: 9. This CDR3 has 16 amino acids. In germline, CDR1 is SGHRS, CDR2 YFSETQ. The CDR3 DNA sequence: TGCGCCAGCAGCCCGGGGACAGGGGTCAGGGACAATGAGCAGTTCTTC. It yields the protein CASSPGTGVRDNEQFF.

The chain uses TRBV6-6 and TRBJ2-3; D perhaps matches TRBD1 (6 bases). The CDR3 runs to 15 residues. Trimming pared 5 bases from V and 3 bases from J, leaving 15 bases between. Per the germline V gene, CDR1 is MNHNY and CDR2 is SVGAGI (reference sequence). The CDR3 sequence: CASSRTGSVTDTQYF. The CDR3 DNA reads TGTGCCAGCAGTCGAACAGGGTCGGTAACAGATACGCAGTATTTT.

This rearrangement joins TRBV7-2 to TRBJ2-1; D gene unclear. The CDR3 is made up of 13 amino acids. Germline V gives CDR1 SGHTA, CDR2 FQGNSA. The germline V and J ends were trimmed by 1 base and 5 bases, with 6 bases remaining between them. The CDR3 nucleotides read TGTGCCAGCAGCTTAGACCCTAACAATGAGCAGTTCTTC. Translation: CASSLDPNNEQFF. The full variable domain, rest sourced from reference TRBV7-2 and TRBJ2-1, is GAGVSQSPSNKVTEKGKDVELRCDPISGHTALYWYRQSLGQGLEFLIYFQGNSAPDKSGLPSDRFSAERTGGSVSTLTIQRTQQEDSAVYLCASSLDPNNEQFFGPGTRLTVL.

The chain uses TRBV4-1 and TRBJ2-2, with 7 bases identical to TRBD2. CDR3 length: 18 amino acids. Trimming took 3 bases from V and 1 from J; bases not matched to a gene: 11. The germline CDR1 and CDR2 sequences are MGHRA and YSYEKL. The CDR3 sequence is CASSQVLGAGMNTGELFF. The DNA for the CDR3 is TGCGCCAGCAGCCAGGTCCTGGGAGCGGGGATGAACACCGGGGAGCTGTTTTTT.

The V and J genes are TRBV29-1 and TRBJ1-4, with D perhaps matching TRBD1 (5 bases). The CDR3 is made up of 12 amino acids. The germline CDR1 and CDR2 sequences are SQVTM and ANQGSEA. Trimming cost V 4 bases and J 3 bases, with 6 bases left between them. CDR3 in DNA: TGCAGCGTTGGACAGCCTAATGAAAAACTGTTTTTT. It translates to CSVGQPNEKLFF.

J is TRBJ2-1 and V is TRBV5-1; TRBD2 matches at 12 bases. V shed 0 bases and J 5 bases; nucleotides not matched to a gene: 0. The CDR3 covers 15 residues. Germline V gene lookup returns CDR1 SGHRS and CDR2 YFSETQ. Written as DNA, the CDR3 is TGCGCCAGCAGCTTGGGACTAGCGGGAGACAATGAGCAGTTCTTC. It codes for CASSLGLAGDNEQFF.

The gene calls are TRBV7-2 and TRBJ2-3, with D perhaps given as TRBD1 or TRBD2 (5 bases each). The CDR3 is made up of 13 amino acids. V gave up 7 bases and J gave up 2 bases, with 10 bases separating them. Per the germline V gene, CDR1 is SGHTA and CDR2 is FQGNSA. The CDR3 bases are TGTGCCAGCACTTACGGGGCCACAGATACGCAGTATTTT. Translating gives CASTYGATDTQYF.

The rearrangement links TRBV5-6 to TRBJ2-4; D is possibly TRBD1 or TRBD2 (5 bases each). Trimming left V 6 bases short and J 15 bases short, with 22 bases between. The germline V gene encodes CDR1 SGHDT and CDR2 YYEEEE. The CDR3 covers 13 residues. CDR3 sequence (DNA): TGTGCCAGCACCCTGGGGGTCCCCGCGGACTGGTACTTC. Translation gives CASTLGVPADWYF.

The chain combines TRBV5-6 with TRBJ1-1, with D hard to call. V lost 1 base and J 1 base, leaving 8 bases between the germline ends. Germline V CDR1 and CDR2: SGHDT, YYEEEE. The CDR3 runs to 14 residues. The CDR3 DNA sequence: TGTGCCAGCAGCTTGTCGGGGTCGAACACTGAAGCTTTCTTT. Translating gives CASSLSGSNTEAFF.

In this sample, this clonotype turned up once. The rearrangement uses TRBV7-2 and TRBJ1-2; 9 nucleotides align to TRBD1. V was pared by 4 bases and J by 2 bases, with 8 bases of the junction left unmatched. The CDR3 totals 16 residues. Germline loops: CDR1 SGHTA, CDR2 FQGNSA. The CDR3 DNA sequence: TGTGCCAGCAGCTCCGAGGTCGGACAGGGGAACTATGGCTACACCTTC. It specifies CASSSEVGQGNYGYTF.

The rearrangement joins TRBV7-2 to TRBJ2-1; D ambiguous. Germline V CDR1 and CDR2: SGHTA, FQGNSA. CDR3 length equals 18 residues. V was cut by 2 bases and J by 0 bases, with 17 bases left in between. The CDR3 DNA is TGTGCCAGCAGCTTAAGGTCGAGTCGGGCCGTCTCCTACAATGAGCAGTTCTTC. Amino acids: CASSLRSSRAVSYNEQFF.

The V and J genes are TRBV20-1 and TRBJ2-7; no clear D. Per the germline V gene, CDR1 is DFQATT and CDR2 is SNEGSKA (reference sequence). There are 16 residues in the CDR3. V lost 1 base to trimming and J lost 1 base, with 17 bases between them. This CDR3 is CSARGLTSSKSYEQYF. The CDR3 region has the DNA TGCAGTGCTAGAGGCTTGACTTCAAGCAAGTCCTACGAGCAGTACTTC.

The CDR3 nucleotides are TGTGCCAGCTCCACGGGTTCACCCCTCCACTTT. It is translated as CASSTGSPLHF. The chain is built from TRBV12-3 or TRBV12-4 and TRBJ1-6; no clear D gene. The length of the CDR3 is 11 residues. Trimming pared 8 bases from V and 9 bases from J, leaving 8 bases between.

The rearrangement links TRBV20-1 to TRBJ1-5; 7 nucleotides line up with TRBD1. Unmatched junction bases numbered 8, after V lost 5 bases and J lost 1 base. This CDR3 has 15 residues. CDR1 is DFQATT and CDR2 is SNEGSKA in the germline V gene (reference sequence). The CDR3 DNA sequence: TGCAGTGCTCTGACAGGGACCTCGAGCAATCAGCCCCAGCATTTT. It specifies CSALTGTSSNQPQHF.

This sequence joins TRBV12-3 or TRBV12-4 and TRBJ1-5; a possible D gene is TRBD1 (5 bases). With 8 bases removed from V and 8 bases from J, the gap between germline ends came to 13 bases. This CDR3 has 12 amino acids. CDR3 loop: CASAQVSEPQHF. CDR3 nucleotide sequence: TGTGCCAGCGCACAGGTCTCTGAGCCCCAGCATTTT.

The chain joins TRBV20-1 to TRBJ2-7; D not certain. The CDR3 consists of 15 residues. Germline values: CDR1 DFQATT, CDR2 SNEGSKA (reference sequence). V dropped 1 base and J dropped 4 bases, with 17 bases sitting between them. The CDR3 DNA is TGCAGTGCTAGAGGCCGTGTGACCGAAATATACGAGCAGTACTTC. Protein product: CSARGRVTEIYEQYF.

The genes are TRBV18 and TRBJ2-7, with D hard to call. The CDR3 has 13 residues. V shed 2 bases and J shed 2 bases, with 7 bases lying between them. Germline values: CDR1 KGHSH, CDR2 LQKENI. CDR3 coding DNA: TGTGCCAGCTCACCAGGGTCCGCCTACGAGCAGTACTTC. Protein product: CASSPGSAYEQYF.

This chain connects TRBV7-2 to TRBJ2-7, with TRBD2 identical over 7 bases. The CDR3 totals 16 residues. Germline V gene sequence: CDR1 SGHTA, CDR2 FQGNSA. Germline trimming cut 5 bases from V and 0 bases from J; bases unmatched to any gene: 10. CDR3 sequence: CASSRSGTLSSYEQYF. DNA for the CDR3: TGTGCCAGCAGCCGAAGCGGGACCCTTAGCTCCTACGAGCAGTACTTC.

The CDR3 nucleotides read TGTGCCAGCAGTTCGGTCGGGTACAATGAGCAGTTCTTC. Translating gives CASSSVGYNEQFF. The chain carries TRBV27 and TRBJ2-1; D remains unclear. Trimming cost V 4 bases and J 4 bases, with 8 bases left between them. CDR1 is MNHEY, CDR2 SMNVEV, per germline (reference sequence). This CDR3 is 13 amino acids long.